These 9 T cell receptor beta chains were all obtained from the same sample, sequenced in a study of glioma-infiltrating T cells after dendritic cell vaccination. Repertoires were generated with immunoSEQ multiplex PCR, while TCRdb's copy carries only in-frame clones and drops some. The sample includes 60,000 or so clones, roughly 86% of them seen just once. The time point: after dendritic cell vaccination, including at tumor progression/relapse. Sequences were derived from blood, sampled after dendritic cell vaccination. The receptor source for this set is a human donor with glioblastoma.

This clone was found a few times. J is TRBJ2-1 and V is TRBV4-3; 8 bases line up with TRBD2. This CDR3 spans 15 amino acids. Trimming removed 1 base from V and 7 bases from J; junction bases left unmatched: 6. Germline loops: CDR1 LGHNA, CDR2 YSLEER. CDR3 coding DNA: TGCGCCAGCAGCCAAGTTAGCGGGATGTGGAATGAGCAGTTCTTC. Amino acids: CASSQVSGMWNEQFF.

The chain employs TRBV9 and TRBJ1-2, with D hard to call. This CDR3 spans 15 amino acids. Trimming stripped 0 bases from V and 4 bases from J, with 13 bases between. Germline V gives CDR1 SGDLS, CDR2 YYNGEE. CDR3 in DNA: TGTGCCAGCAGCGTAGGCGGTCAAAACCTCTATGGCTACACCTTC. It yields the protein CASSVGGQNLYGYTF.

The CDR3 bases are TGTGCCAGTAGTGGAGGGCCCACTGAAGCTTTCTTT. Its translation: CASSGGPTEAFF. The chain links TRBV19 to TRBJ1-1; D unresolved. Trimming took off 5 bases at V and 4 bases at J, with 8 bases between the two ends. Germline values: CDR1 LNHDA, CDR2 SQIVND (reference sequence). The CDR3 is 12 amino acids. Complete variable domain (other parts from reference TRBV19 and TRBJ1-1): DGGITQSPKYLFRKEGQNVTLSCEQNLNHDAMYWYRQDPGQGLRLIYYSQIVNDFQKGDIAEGYSVSREKKESFPLTVTSAQKNPTAFYLCASSGGPTEAFFGQGTRLTVV.

The chain combines TRBV7-6 with TRBJ1-4; the match to TRBD1 covers 8 bases. The J segment lost 7 bases and the V segment lost 5 bases, leaving 6 bases of the junction unmatched. CDR1 and CDR2 from the germline V gene are SGHVS and FNYEAQ. The CDR3 is 14 amino acids. The CDR3 reads CASSTHRGGEKLFF. The CDR3 nucleotides read TGTGCCAGCAGCACACACAGGGGGGGTGAAAAACTGTTTTTT.

This clone was seen only once. V and J are TRBV11-3 and TRBJ2-5; the match to TRBD1 covers 9 bases. Germline CDR1 reads SGHNT; CDR2 reads YENEEA. The CDR3 spans 15 residues. V lost 3 bases, J lost 5 bases, and 7 bases stayed unmatched. In nucleotides, the CDR3 is TGTGCCAGCAGCTTGGGGGACAGGGATTCGGAGACCCAGTACTTC. It codes for CASSLGDRDSETQYF.

A single count supports this clone. The V and J genes are TRBV4-2 and TRBJ2-1, with 13 bases fitting TRBD2. The germline gives CDR1 LGHNA, CDR2 YNFKEQ. The V and J ends lost 6 bases and 8 bases, in that order; junction bases with no gene match: 7. The CDR3 is made up of 15 amino acids. This CDR3 is CASRPGLAGLDEQFF. CDR3 coding DNA: TGTGCCAGCAGGCCGGGACTAGCGGGATTGGATGAGCAGTTCTTC.

The CDR3 loop reads CASGGVSMNTEAFF. CDR3 coding DNA: TGTGCCAGCGGGGGGGTGAGCATGAACACTGAAGCTTTCTTT. The chain employs TRBV25-1 and TRBJ1-1, with D possibly TRBD1 on 5 matching bases. V lost 8 bases, J lost 0 bases, and 13 bases lay in between. Germline values: CDR1 MGHDK, CDR2 SYGVNS. CDR3 length: 14 residues.

The rearrangement joins TRBV5-1 to TRBJ1-4; 7 bases agree with TRBD1. Germline V gene lookup returns CDR1 SGHRS and CDR2 YFSETQ. Trimming removed 0 bases from V and 3 bases from J; junction bases left unmatched: 2. This CDR3 is built from 15 residues. CDR3 region: CASSLEGTANEKLFF. The CDR3 region has the DNA TGCGCCAGCAGCTTGGAGGGGACAGCTAATGAAAAACTGTTTTTT.

The chain employs TRBV18 and TRBJ2-7; TRBD2 aligns across 10 bases. This CDR3 has 17 residues. After removal of 2 bases from V and 2 bases from J, the junction contained 9 bases not matched to a gene. Looked up from germline, CDR1 is KGHSH and CDR2 is LQKENI. CDR3 in DNA: TGTGCCAGCTCACCATGGGCTAGCGGGGGTACGACCTACGAGCAGTACTTC. This gives the protein CASSPWASGGTTYEQYF.